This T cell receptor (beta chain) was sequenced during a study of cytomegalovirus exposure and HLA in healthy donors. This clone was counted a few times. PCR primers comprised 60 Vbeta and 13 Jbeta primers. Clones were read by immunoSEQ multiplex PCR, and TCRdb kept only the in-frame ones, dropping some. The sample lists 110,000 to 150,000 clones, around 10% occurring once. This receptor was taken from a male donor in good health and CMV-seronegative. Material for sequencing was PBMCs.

CDR3 DNA: TGCGCCAGCAGCATATTGATAGCGGGGGGCCACACCGGGGAGCTGTTTTTT. Protein sequence: CASSILIAGGHTGELFF. The chain carries TRBV5-1 and TRBJ2-2, with 10 bases lining up with TRBD2. V lost 4 bases and J lost 3; bases outside the gene matches: 9. CDR3 size: 17 residues. Germline V CDR1 and CDR2: SGHRS, YFSETQ.